The 30 T cell receptor beta chains in this list originate from one sample, sequenced in a study of shared clonotypes between healthy human individuals. Measured with immunoSEQ multiplex PCR; TCRdb has only the in-frame clones, and not every one. This table has about a million clones, roughly 80% appearing once. The sequenced material came from memory CD4+ T cells from PBMCs. Subset specified: CD45RA-negative fraction. These receptors were taken from a man younger than 30 in good health. Some clones in this sample may be carry-over from other donors' samples.

This clone has just one count. This chain uses TRBV2 with TRBJ2-2; TRBD1 matches at 9 bases. Germline V gene lookup returns CDR1 SNHLY and CDR2 FYNNEI. Trimming removed 3 bases from V and 5 bases from J; junction bases left unmatched: 13. CDR3 length equals 18 residues. The CDR3 nucleotides are TGTGCCAGCAGTGACCGCCTAGGCGGGACAGGGAGAACCGGGGAGCTGTTTTTT. This gives the protein CASSDRLGGTGRTGELFF.

CDR3 region: CASSIGGQGAMNTEAFF. The CDR3 DNA reads TGTGCCAGTAGTATCGGGGGTCAGGGGGCCATGAACACTGAAGCTTTCTTT. The chain couples TRBV19 to TRBJ1-1; the match to TRBD1 covers 8 bases. The germline V gene encodes CDR1 LNHDA and CDR2 SQIVND (reference sequence). CDR3 length equals 17 residues. V lost 3 bases and J lost 0; bases outside the gene matches: 9.

The chain couples TRBV15 to TRBJ2-1; the match to TRBD2 covers 11 bases. Germline V lookup: CDR1 LNHNV, CDR2 YYDKDF (reference sequence). This CDR3 comprises 17 residues. V gave up 1 base and J gave up 10 bases; unmatched junction bases: 12. This chain's CDR3 is CATSRAPFLAGGEEQFF. The CDR3 DNA reads as TGTGCCACCAGCAGAGCCCCGTTTCTAGCGGGAGGAGAGGAGCAGTTCTTC.

The V and J genes are TRBV11-2 and TRBJ2-1; 9 bases line up with TRBD2. The length of the CDR3 is 15 residues. J was trimmed by 4 bases and V by 3 bases; bases with no gene match: 4. Germline CDR1 and CDR2: SGHAT and FQNNGV. The CDR3 spells CASSFRLAAYNEQFF. The CDR3 DNA sequence: TGTGCCAGCAGCTTCCGACTAGCGGCGTACAATGAGCAGTTCTTC.

The CDR3: CASSTTSGENYGYTF. The CDR3 DNA sequence: TGTGCCAGCAGCACAACCTCTGGGGAAAACTATGGCTACACCTTC. V gene TRBV5-6 combines with J gene TRBJ1-2; D is unresolved. The germline V gene encodes CDR1 SGHDT and CDR2 YYEEEE. Trimming took off 4 bases at V and 2 bases at J, with 15 bases between the two ends. This CDR3 contains 15 residues.

The chain is built from TRBV5-1 and TRBJ2-7; D ambiguous. The V gene's germline CDR1 is SGHRS and CDR2 YFSETQ. The CDR3 covers 13 residues. Trimming took off 0 bases at V and 5 bases at J, with 9 bases between the two ends. The CDR3 loop reads CASSLAQGDEQYF. Written as DNA, the CDR3 is TGCGCCAGCAGCTTGGCCCAAGGCGACGAGCAGTACTTC.

This chain connects TRBV11-2 to TRBJ1-3; TRBD1 is a possible D gene (5 bases). CDR1 SGHAT and CDR2 FQNNGV come from the germline V gene. This CDR3 is built from 17 residues. The V end lost 3 bases, the J end lost 3 bases, and 18 bases lay between the germline ends. CDR3 loop: CASSFGAQSSYGNTIYF. The CDR3 bases are TGTGCCAGCAGCTTCGGGGCACAGTCGTCGTATGGAAACACCATATATTTT.

This chain joins TRBV29-1 and TRBJ2-7, with D tentatively TRBD1 (6 bases). The CDR3 is 13 amino acids. V lost 4 bases, J lost 2 bases, and 12 bases lay in between. Germline V gives CDR1 SQVTM, CDR2 ANQGSEA. CDR3 loop: CSVGKGTTYEQYF. CDR3 DNA sequence: TGCAGCGTTGGAAAGGGGACAACCTACGAGCAGTACTTC.

This clone was picked up one time. The chain is built from TRBV7-2 and TRBJ1-1; D gene uncertain. Trimming cost V 3 bases and J 2 bases, with 19 bases left between them. CDR3 size: 17 residues. The V gene's germline CDR1 is SGHTA and CDR2 FQGNSA. In DNA, the CDR3 is TGTGCCAGCAGCTTTTATATCAAGGCGGGCTCAAACACTGAAGCTTTCTTT. Translated, it gives CASSFYIKAGSNTEAFF.

This clone has just one count. This chain links TRBV2 with TRBJ1-5; unclear D gene. V lost 4 bases and J 0 bases, leaving 10 bases between the germline ends. CDR1 and CDR2 (germline): SNHLY, FYNNEI. The length of the CDR3 is 15 residues. The CDR3 DNA follows: TGTGCCAGCAGTGTTTTGGGGAATAGCAATCAGCCCCAGCATTTT. This sequence encodes CASSVLGNSNQPQHF.

The chain uses TRBV7-3 and TRBJ2-7; possibly TRBD1 for D (6 bases). The CDR3 has 12 residues. From germline, CDR1 is SGHTA and CDR2 FQGTGA. The V end was cut by 8 bases, the J end by 7 bases, with 15 bases between. The CDR3: CASGSGRGEQYF. Written as DNA, the CDR3 is TGTGCCAGCGGATCGGGCAGGGGTGAGCAGTACTTC.

V usage is TRBV18 and J usage is TRBJ2-6, with D maybe TRBD1 (5 bases). Germline assignment: CDR1 KGHSH and CDR2 LQKENI. The CDR3 spans 15 residues. V was trimmed by 3 bases and J by 3 bases, leaving 9 bases between them. The CDR3 DNA reads TGTGCCAGCTCACCTAGCCAGGGTGGGGCCAACGTCCTGACTTTC. This sequence encodes CASSPSQGGANVLTF.

Only one count was recorded for this clone. This chain connects TRBV25-1 to TRBJ2-7; D perhaps matches TRBD1 (7 bases). This CDR3 contains 12 residues. Germline V gene sequence: CDR1 MGHDK, CDR2 SYGVNS. V shed 11 bases and J shed 4 bases, with 15 bases lying between them. Here the CDR3 reads CAGGTDGYEQYF. CDR3 DNA sequence: TGTGCCGGCGGGACAGATGGTTACGAGCAGTACTTC.

V is TRBV5-4 and J is TRBJ1-1; no clear D. The CDR3 runs 15 residues. Germline values: CDR1 SGHNT, CDR2 YYREEE (reference sequence). Trimming shortened V by 5 bases and J by 5 bases, and 19 bases separated the two germline ends. The CDR3 DNA sequence: TGTGCCAGCAGTCTACCCGGTACCGGCGGAACTGAAGCTTTCTTT. It encodes CASSLPGTGGTEAFF.

This clone was recorded a few times. Since a much larger clone is just one base distant, this may be a read error. The rearrangement joins TRBV30 to TRBJ1-1, with D uncertain. The CDR3 runs 12 residues. Per germline, CDR1 GTSNPN and CDR2 SVGIG (reference sequence). Trimming removed 1 base from V and 1 base from J, with 4 bases in between. CDR3 nucleotide sequence: TGTGCCTGGAGTGAAGGGAACACTGAAGCTTTCTTT. Translation: CAWSEGNTEAFF.

The chain's CDR3 is CSVWGRATDTQYF. The DNA for the CDR3 is TGCAGCGTTTGGGGGAGAGCTACAGATACGCAGTATTTT. This chain uses TRBV29-1 with TRBJ2-3, with D perhaps matching TRBD1 or TRBD2 (5 bases each). V lost 5 bases and J 3 bases, leaving 12 bases between the germline ends. CDR1 and CDR2 (germline): SQVTM, ANQGSEA. This CDR3 is built from 13 residues.

V usage is TRBV5-5 and J usage is TRBJ1-4; 11 positions match TRBD1. Looked up from germline, CDR1 is SGHKS and CDR2 is YYEKEE (reference sequence). Trimming took 4 bases from V and 5 from J; bases not matched to a gene: 10. This CDR3 has 17 amino acids. CDR3 region: CASSLFPGTGGNEKLFF. CDR3 sequence (DNA): TGTGCCAGCAGCCTATTTCCCGGGACAGGGGGGAATGAAAAACTGTTTTTT.

V gene TRBV25-1 combines with J gene TRBJ2-5; 9 bases fit TRBD1. CDR3 length: 17 amino acids. Germline assignment: CDR1 MGHDK and CDR2 SYGVNS. V shed 3 bases, J shed 1 base, and the junction held 9 bases outside the gene matches. As DNA, the CDR3 is TGTGCCAGCAGTGACCCTCCGGGACAGGGTACCCAAGAGACCCAGTACTTC. Its protein is CASSDPPGQGTQETQYF.

This clone was seen ten or more times. V gene TRBV23-1 combines with J gene TRBJ1-5, with 8 bases lining up with TRBD1. TRBV23-1 is filed as an ORF, its function uncertain. This CDR3 region has 19 residues. J was trimmed by 2 bases and V by 8 bases; bases with no gene match: 20. DNA of the CDR3: TGCGCCAGCCACTATTTCGTGACAGGGGCGTCGTGTGGCAATCAGCCCCAGCATTTT. Its protein is CASHYFVTGASCGNQPQHF.

The chain is built from TRBV5-1 and TRBJ1-4; TRBD1 is a possible D gene (5 bases). The V and J ends lost 0 bases and 4 bases respectively, with 10 bases between them. From germline, CDR1 is SGHRS and CDR2 YFSETQ. CDR3 length: 15 residues. The CDR3 sequence is CASSLEGTDNEKLFF. CDR3 DNA sequence: TGCGCCAGCAGCTTGGAGGGGACGGATAATGAAAAACTGTTTTTT.

The V call is TRBV7-3, the J call TRBJ1-1, with 10 bases matching TRBD1. The CDR3 is 13 amino acids. The germline gives CDR1 SGHTA, CDR2 FQGTGA. J was trimmed by 10 bases and V by 5 bases; bases with no gene match: 7. Written as DNA, the CDR3 is TGTGCCAGCAGCCAGACAGGGGGCGAGGGAGCTTTCTTT. Residues: CASSQTGGEGAFF.

The rearrangement links TRBV6-5 to TRBJ2-5, with D hard to call. Germline CDR1 and CDR2: MNHEY and SVGAGI. The CDR3 consists of 15 residues. Trimming removed 2 bases from V and 5 bases from J, with 15 bases in between. The CDR3 spells CASSYRVLGRETQYF. The DNA of the CDR3 is TGTGCCAGCAGTTACAGGGTCCTAGGACGGGAGACCCAGTACTTC.

This chain uses TRBV27 with TRBJ2-3; possibly TRBD2 for D (6 bases). Germline CDR1 is MNHEY and CDR2 is SMNVEV (reference sequence). This CDR3 region has 17 residues. The V gene lost 1 base and the J gene lost 4 bases, with 18 bases spanning the gap. The CDR3 reads CASSLLGGTAGADTQYF. CDR3 in DNA: TGTGCCAGCAGTTTATTGGGGGGAACGGCCGGGGCAGATACGCAGTATTTT.

As regards this clone: This may stem from a read error, because a much larger clone lies one nucleotide away. This chain joins TRBV29-1 and TRBJ2-7; 8 bases align to TRBD2. The CDR3 has 14 amino acids. CDR1 is SQVTM and CDR2 is ANQGSEA in the germline V gene. The CDR3 loop reads CSARVGGRSYGQYF. The CDR3 DNA reads as TGCAGCGCGAGGGTGGGCGGGAGGTCCTACGGGCAGTACTTC.

The chain has TRBV19 and TRBJ2-3; 7 nucleotides line up with TRBD1. Germline trimming cut 6 bases from V and 2 bases from J; bases unmatched to any gene: 14. From germline, CDR1 is LNHDA and CDR2 SQIVND (reference sequence). The CDR3 contains 17 residues. The CDR3 region is CASRSISGTDYTDTQYF. CDR3 coding DNA: TGTGCCAGTAGATCCATATCCGGGACAGATTACACAGATACGCAGTATTTT.

J is TRBJ1-1 and V is TRBV5-1; 8 positions match TRBD1. The CDR3 covers 15 residues. Germline V gene sequence: CDR1 SGHRS, CDR2 YFSETQ. The V and J ends lost 4 bases and 1 base, in that order; junction bases with no gene match: 6. The DNA of the CDR3 is TGCGCCAGCAGCCCAACCGGGACAGGGAACACTGAAGCTTTCTTT. This sequence encodes CASSPTGTGNTEAFF.

This chain connects TRBV5-6 to TRBJ1-5; 9 bases align to TRBD1. From germline, CDR1 is SGHDT and CDR2 YYEEEE. After removal of 0 bases from V and 3 bases from J, the junction contained 4 bases not matched to a gene. The CDR3 is made up of 16 amino acids. CDR3 in amino acids: CASSLGGQGFNQPQHF. The CDR3 nucleotides read TGTGCCAGCAGCTTGGGAGGACAGGGGTTCAATCAGCCCCAGCATTTT.

The chain links TRBV6-5 to TRBJ1-4, with a weak D call TRBD1 (6 bases). The CDR3 totals 14 residues. With 4 bases removed from V and 8 bases from J, the gap between germline ends came to 14 bases. Germline values: CDR1 MNHEY, CDR2 SVGAGI. CDR3 nucleotides: TGTGCCAGCAGTTGGGTATCAGGGGACGAAAAACTGTTTTTT. The encoded protein is CASSWVSGDEKLFF.

This rearrangement joins TRBV4-1 to TRBJ1-2; D not resolved. V lost 1 base, J lost 5 bases, and 5 bases lay in between. CDR3 length: 12 residues. Germline CDR1 and CDR2: MGHRA and YSYEKL. CDR3: CASSQASYGYTF. Here the CDR3 DNA reads TGCGCCAGCAGCCAAGCCTCGTATGGCTACACCTTC.

The rearrangement joins TRBV14 to TRBJ1-3, with TRBD1 as a possible D gene (6 bases). Germline CDR1 is SGHDN and CDR2 is FVKESK. This CDR3 comprises 14 residues. Trimming removed 6 bases from V and 4 bases from J, with 13 bases in between. In DNA form, the CDR3 reads TGTGCCAGCAGGCCCGGGGGCGCCGGAAACACCATATATTTT. Translating it yields CASRPGGAGNTIYF.